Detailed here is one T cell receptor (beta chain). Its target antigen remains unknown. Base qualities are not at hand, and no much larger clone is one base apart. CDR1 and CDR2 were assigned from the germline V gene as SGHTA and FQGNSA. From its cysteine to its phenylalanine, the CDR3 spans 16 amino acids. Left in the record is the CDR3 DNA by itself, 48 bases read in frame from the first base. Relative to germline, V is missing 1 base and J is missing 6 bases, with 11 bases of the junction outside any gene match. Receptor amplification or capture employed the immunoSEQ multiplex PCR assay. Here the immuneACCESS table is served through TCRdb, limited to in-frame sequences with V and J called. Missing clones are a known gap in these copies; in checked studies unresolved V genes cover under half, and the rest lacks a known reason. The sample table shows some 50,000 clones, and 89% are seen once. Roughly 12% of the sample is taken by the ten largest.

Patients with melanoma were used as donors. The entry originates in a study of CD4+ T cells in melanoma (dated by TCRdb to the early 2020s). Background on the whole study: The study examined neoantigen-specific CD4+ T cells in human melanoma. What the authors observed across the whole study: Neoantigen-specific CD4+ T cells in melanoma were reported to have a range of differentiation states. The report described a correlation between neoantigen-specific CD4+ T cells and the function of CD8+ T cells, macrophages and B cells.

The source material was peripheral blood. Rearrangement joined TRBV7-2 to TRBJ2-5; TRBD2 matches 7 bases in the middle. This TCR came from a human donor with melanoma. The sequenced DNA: TGTGCCAGCAGCTTAGAGTGGCGGGGGTCGAGGCAGACCCAGTACTTC. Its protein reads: CASSLEWRGSRQTQYF.